The sequence of this TCR beta chain was determined in a study of control samples from healthy donors and cancer patients. The CDR3 extends over 14 amino acids. Germline loops: CDR1 GTSNPN, CDR2 SVGIG (reference sequence). Trimming took off 3 bases at V and 8 bases at J, with 16 bases between the two ends. Here immunoSEQ multiplex PCR was the method, and the copy in TCRdb shows in-frame clones only, minus some. The sample shows under 150,000 clones, around 89% of them seen only once. Sample: PBMCs. The sequence was collected from a woman in her fifties or sixties with colorectal cancer. The chain combines TRBV30 with TRBJ1-4; the D is unclear. This CDR3 is CAWSPRGRREKLFF. The CDR3 bases are TGTGCCTGGAGCCCCCGGGGAAGGAGGGAAAAACTGTTTTTT. The entire variable domain, with the rest obtained from reference TRBV30 and TRBJ1-4, is as follows: SQTIHQWPATLVQPVGSPLSLECTVEGTSNPNLYWYRQAAGRGLQLLFYSVGIGQISSEVPQNLSASRPQDRQFILSSKKLLLSDSGFYLCAWSPRGRREKLFFGSGTQLSVL.